This T cell receptor (beta chain) was found in a study of T cell responses to AZD1222 COVID-19 vaccine. This CDR3 spans 15 amino acids. The V segment lost 5 bases and the J segment 0 bases; nucleotides outside the gene matches: 7. Germline CDR1 MNHEY, CDR2 SVGAGI. Study-wide results and limits: After the peak T cell response, and only then, were repertoires sampled. Baseline serostatus was positive in only a handful of AZD1222 recipients.

On this clone: The antigen remains unidentified.

The protocol was immunoSEQ multiplex PCR, while the TCRdb copy is restricted to in-frame clones and leaves out a portion. The repertoire holds around 84,000 clones, with 75% to 90% as singletons. The sequences come from peripheral blood, collected on day 0 of AZD1222 vaccination. V usage is TRBV6-5 and J usage is TRBJ2-7, with 7 bases aligning to TRBD1. The receptor was isolated from an adult in good health. The CDR3 nucleotides read TGTGCCAGCAGTCCCCACAGGGGTAACTCCTACGAGCAGTACTTC. The encoded protein is CASSPHRGNSYEQYF.